One sample yielded the 29 T cell receptor beta chains listed below, sequenced in a study of PD-L1 blockade in urothelial cancer. Specified time point: peripheral blood 6 weeks after treatment start. TCRdb's table, derived via immunoSEQ multiplex PCR, lists solely in-frame clones and lacks some. This table has 35,000 to 45,000 clones, around 82% appearing once. The starting material was PBMCs, obtained around atezolizumab (anti-PD-L1) treatment. The source of these receptors is a man aged 55 to 70 with urothelial cancer.

The CDR3 here is CASRKTGVDSYEQYF. In DNA, the CDR3 is TGTGCCAGCAGGAAAACAGGGGTTGACTCCTACGAGCAGTACTTC. The chain is built from TRBV27 and TRBJ2-7, with 7 positions matching TRBD1. After removal of 6 bases from V and 0 bases from J, the junction contained 8 bases not matched to a gene. The CDR3 totals 15 residues. Per the germline V gene, CDR1 is MNHEY and CDR2 is SMNVEV (reference sequence).

The rearrangement links TRBV25-1 to TRBJ1-4; 8 positions agree with TRBD1. J lost 14 bases, V lost 6 bases, and 20 bases had no gene match. The length of the CDR3 is 16 residues. Germline CDR1 reads MGHDK; CDR2 reads SYGVNS. The CDR3 here is CASSPGVAGGPSVLFF. The CDR3 nucleotides are TGTGCCAGCAGCCCCGGGGTTGCAGGGGGCCCGTCTGTGCTGTTTTTT.

The rearrangement uses TRBV5-1 and TRBJ1-5; 9 positions match TRBD1. Germline CDR1 and CDR2: SGHRS and YFSETQ. J lost 4 bases, V lost 4 bases, and 3 bases had no gene match. CDR3 length equals 14 residues. The CDR3 loop is CASSTGTGNQPQHF. The CDR3 region has the DNA TGCGCCAGCAGCACAGGGACAGGGAATCAGCCCCAGCATTTT.

In its sample, this clone was seen once. The chain combines TRBV10-3 with TRBJ1-2; D gene unclear. V gave up 4 bases and J gave up 3 bases, with 9 bases separating them. CDR1 and CDR2 from the germline V gene are ENHRY and SYGVKD. The CDR3 length is 13 residues. The CDR3 here is CAISGREDYGYTF. CDR3 nucleotide sequence: TGTGCCATCAGTGGCCGGGAAGACTATGGCTACACCTTC.

The chain uses TRBV2 and TRBJ2-7; perhaps TRBD2 as D (6 bases). The CDR3 sequence is 14 residues long. The V and J ends lost 8 bases and 2 bases respectively, with 16 bases between them. Germline lookup yields CDR1 SNHLY and CDR2 FYNNEI. CDR3 loop: CASRRGDPTYEQYF. The CDR3 DNA is TGTGCCAGCCGGCGCGGGGACCCAACCTACGAGCAGTACTTC.

The J gene is TRBJ1-5, the V gene TRBV6-1, with a tentative D call TRBD1 (6 bases). Trimming left V 1 base short and J 10 bases short, with 17 bases between. Germline V gene data show CDR1 as MNHNS and CDR2 as SASEGT. This CDR3 has 15 residues. The CDR3 DNA follows: TGTGCCAGCAGTGAAGTCTGGCAGGGGTCCTCCCCCCAGCATTTT. Translation gives CASSEVWQGSSPQHF.

This clone was seen a few times. Other DNA sequences within the sample encode an identical CDR3. The V call is TRBV6-1, the J call TRBJ2-3, with 10 nucleotides matching TRBD2. The CDR3 covers 16 residues. V was pared by 0 bases and J by 1 base, with 1 base of the junction left unmatched. Germline V gene data show CDR1 as MNHNS and CDR2 as SASEGT. The CDR3 nucleotides are TGTGCCAGCAGTGAAGCGCTAGCGGGGGGCACAGATACGCAGTATTTT. Protein sequence: CASSEALAGGTDTQYF.

This chain uses TRBV6-5 with TRBJ1-2; 10 bases align to TRBD1. The CDR3 loop spans 13 amino acids. CDR1 MNHEY and CDR2 SVGAGI come from the germline V gene. After removal of 7 bases from V and 4 bases from J, the junction contained 3 bases not matched to a gene. DNA of the CDR3: TGTGCCAGCACAAGGACAGGGGGCTATGGCTACACCTTC. Translating it yields CASTRTGGYGYTF.

The chain uses TRBV2 and TRBJ2-7; 9 nucleotides line up with TRBD1. Per the germline V gene, CDR1 is SNHLY and CDR2 is FYNNEI. The V segment lost 3 bases and the J segment 1 base; nucleotides outside the gene matches: 4. The CDR3 has 15 residues. The CDR3 DNA reads as TGTGCCAGCAGTGAGCGGACAGGGGTGTCCTACGAGCAGTACTTC. Translation: CASSERTGVSYEQYF.

The rearrangement links TRBV4-1 to TRBJ2-7; 10 bases are shared with TRBD1. The CDR3 loop spans 16 amino acids. Germline V gives CDR1 MGHRA, CDR2 YSYEKL. The V segment lost 4 bases and the J segment 0 bases; nucleotides outside the gene matches: 6. The CDR3 sequence: CASSPPRTGGSYEQYF. In DNA, the CDR3 is TGCGCCAGCAGCCCGCCCAGGACAGGGGGCTCCTACGAGCAGTACTTC.

This clone was observed a handful of times. The genes are TRBV6-4 and TRBJ1-1, with a tentative D call TRBD1 (5 bases). Germline V gene data show CDR1 as MRHNA and CDR2 as SNTAGT. The CDR3 is 14 residues long. V gave up 2 bases and J gave up 0 bases, with 7 bases separating them. Here the CDR3 DNA reads TGTGCCAGCAGTGACCAGGGTCTGAACACTGAAGCTTTCTTT. Its protein is CASSDQGLNTEAFF.

The CDR3 loop reads CASNKAGFIDTEAFF. CDR3 DNA sequence: TGCGCCAGTAATAAAGCAGGGTTTATCGACACTGAAGCTTTCTTT. The chain is built from TRBV5-1 and TRBJ1-1; possible D gene TRBD1, 5 bases. The CDR3 is 15 residues long. Per germline, CDR1 SGHRS and CDR2 YFSETQ. The germline V and J ends were trimmed by 8 bases and 3 bases, with 20 bases remaining between them.

CDR3 protein: CASSTLPGGDEQYF. In DNA, the CDR3 is TGTGCCAGTAGTACCCTCCCCGGCGGGGACGAGCAGTACTTC. The rearrangement uses TRBV19 and TRBJ2-7; D is possibly TRBD2 (6 bases). This CDR3 contains 14 residues. V lost 4 bases and J 5 bases, leaving 15 bases between the germline ends. CDR1 and CDR2 (germline): LNHDA, SQIVND (reference sequence). The full variable domain, with the rest looked up from reference TRBV19 and TRBJ2-7, is DGGITQSPKYLFRKEGQNVTLSCEQNLNHDAMYWYRQDPGQGLRLIYYSQIVNDFQKGDIAEGYSVSREKKESFPLTVTSAQKNPTAFYLCASSTLPGGDEQYFGPGTRLTVT.

The chain recombines TRBV2 with TRBJ1-1; 7 bases line up with TRBD1. Germline values: CDR1 SNHLY, CDR2 FYNNEI. The ends lost 8 bases at V and 6 bases at J; junction bases unmatched: 12. CDR3 size: 14 residues. The CDR3 region has the DNA TGTGCCAGCCAACCCGGGACAGTCTCGTCTGAAGCTTTCTTT. Translating gives CASQPGTVSSEAFF.

The J gene is TRBJ2-7, the V gene TRBV2; D might be TRBD1 (5 bases). CDR3 length equals 13 residues. Trimming shortened V by 7 bases and J by 5 bases, and 15 bases separated the two germline ends. Per germline, CDR1 SNHLY and CDR2 FYNNEI. This chain's CDR3 is CASTFSGIDEQYF. The CDR3 DNA reads as TGTGCCAGCACTTTTTCAGGGATCGACGAGCAGTACTTC. Combining the CDR3 with reference TRBV2 and TRBJ2-7 gives the whole variable domain EPEVTQTPSHQVTQMGQEVILRCVPISNHLYFYWYRQILGQKVEFLVSFYNNEISEKSEIFDDQFSVERPDGSNFTLKIRSTKLEDSAMYFCASTFSGIDEQYFGPGTRLTVT.

The chain links TRBV10-3 to TRBJ1-1, with TRBD1 identical over 10 bases. This CDR3 comprises 16 residues. After removal of 5 bases from V and 1 base from J, the junction contained 7 bases not matched to a gene. CDR1 ENHRY and CDR2 SYGVKD come from the germline V gene. The chain's CDR3 is CAISFDRDRGNTEAFF. The CDR3 DNA reads TGTGCCATCAGTTTCGACCGGGACAGGGGGAACACTGAAGCTTTCTTT.

The V gene is TRBV5-1, the J gene TRBJ2-3; 9 bases are a match to TRBD2. After removal of 0 bases from V and 6 bases from J, the junction contained 8 bases not matched to a gene. The CDR3 is 16 amino acids. CDR1 and CDR2 from the germline V gene are SGHRS and YFSETQ. The DNA for the CDR3 is TGCGCCAGCAGCTTGGACATAGCGGGGGTAGGGGATACGCAGTATTTT. It is translated as CASSLDIAGVGDTQYF.

On this clone itself: Germline and junction disagree at one end, which may indicate a read error. This chain joins TRBV7-9 and TRBJ2-6; a possible D gene is TRBD2 (6 bases). This CDR3 is built from 18 residues. Germline CDR1 is SEHNR and CDR2 is FQNEAQ (reference sequence). CDR3 nucleotides: TGTGCCAGCAGCGCATTTCCGGGACTCATCTCTGGGGCCAACGTCCCGACTTTC. It yields the protein CASSAFPGLISGANVPTF.

There are many counts of this clone. The rearrangement uses TRBV5-1 and TRBJ2-1, with D maybe TRBD1 (5 bases). V lost 4 bases, J lost 6 bases, and 14 bases lay in between. CDR3 length equals 14 residues. Germline V gene sequence: CDR1 SGHRS, CDR2 YFSETQ. The chain's CDR3 is CASSVQLQGNEQFF. As DNA, the CDR3 is TGCGCCAGCAGCGTCCAACTTCAGGGCAATGAGCAGTTCTTC.

The V gene is TRBV19, the J gene TRBJ1-2; D remains ambiguous. Per germline, CDR1 LNHDA and CDR2 SQIVND (reference sequence). The CDR3 covers 12 residues. Trimming pared 6 bases from V and 2 bases from J, leaving 7 bases between. The CDR3 coding sequence is TGTGCCAGTAGGCGACAAAACTATGGCTACACCTTC. The encoded protein is CASRRQNYGYTF.

The V gene is TRBV5-1, the J gene TRBJ2-2; tentatively, D is TRBD1 (5 bases). This CDR3 has 16 amino acids. Germline loops: CDR1 SGHRS, CDR2 YFSETQ. V lost 5 bases, J lost 0 bases, and 14 bases lay in between. In DNA, the CDR3 is TGCGCCAGCAGACCCGACAGTAACCCGAACACCGGGGAGCTGTTTTTT. Translated: CASRPDSNPNTGELFF.

The rearrangement links TRBV6-1 to TRBJ1-1; no definite D call. This CDR3 is 12 amino acids long. Trimming pared 5 bases from V and 0 bases from J, leaving 4 bases between. Germline-derived CDR1 and CDR2 are MNHNS and SASEGT. This chain's CDR3 is CASSNMNTEAFF. The CDR3 DNA reads as TGTGCCAGCAGTAACATGAACACTGAAGCTTTCTTT.

The chain uses TRBV7-2 and TRBJ2-3, with TRBD2 matching 14 bases. There are 15 residues in the CDR3. Germline-derived CDR1 and CDR2 are SGHTA and FQGNSA. The trim removed 4 bases at V and 7 bases at J, leaving 4 bases unmatched. The chain's CDR3 is CASSSGLAGVNTQYF. CDR3 nucleotides: TGTGCCAGCAGCTCGGGACTAGCGGGGGTGAATACGCAGTATTTT.

This rearrangement joins TRBV11-2 to TRBJ2-1; 12 bases are shared with TRBD2. The V segment lost 3 bases and the J segment 7 bases; nucleotides outside the gene matches: 1. Germline lookup yields CDR1 SGHAT and CDR2 FQNNGV. This CDR3 is built from 14 residues. CDR3 amino acids: CASSFGLAGNEQFF. The DNA for the CDR3 is TGTGCCAGCAGCTTTGGACTAGCGGGGAATGAGCAGTTCTTC. The whole variable domain, filled in from reference TRBV11-2 and TRBJ2-1, reads EAGVAQSPRYKIIEKRQSVAFWCNPISGHATLYWYQQILGQGPKLLIQFQNNGVVDDSQLPKDRFSAERLKGVDSTLKIQPAKLEDSAVYLCASSFGLAGNEQFFGPGTRLTVL.

The chain joins TRBV19 to TRBJ2-3; tentative D call: TRBD1 (6 bases). The CDR3 is made up of 14 amino acids. Germline CDR1 is LNHDA and CDR2 is SQIVND (reference sequence). The V end lost 3 bases, the J end lost 5 bases, and 12 bases lay between the germline ends. CDR3 sequence reads: CASSMRVRGDTQYF. In DNA form, the CDR3 reads TGTGCCAGTAGTATGAGGGTCAGGGGAGATACGCAGTATTTT.

This clone was found once. As DNA, the CDR3 is TGTGCCAGCAGTCCCAGCCGAACAGGGTTCGGCACTGAAGCTTTCTTT. Amino acid sequence: CASSPSRTGFGTEAFF. The chain combines TRBV28 with TRBJ1-1; TRBD1 is a possible D gene (6 bases). The CDR3 consists of 16 residues. In germline, CDR1 is MDHEN, CDR2 SYDVKM. Trimming took off 5 bases at V and 4 bases at J, with 20 bases between the two ends.

The CDR3 DNA sequence: TGTGCCAGCAGCTTAACTAGCGGGGGGGGCTACAATGAGCAGTTCTTC. Protein: CASSLTSGGGYNEQFF. The rearrangement joins TRBV7-3 to TRBJ2-1; TRBD2 aligns across 11 bases. This CDR3 comprises 16 residues. Per the germline V gene, CDR1 is SGHTA and CDR2 is FQGTGA. V gave up 0 bases and J gave up 3 bases; unmatched junction bases: 1.

In nucleotides, the CDR3 is TGTGCCAGCAGTTACATGAGGGCAGAGCTTAATGAAAAACTGTTTTTT. As protein: CASSYMRAELNEKLFF. The chain combines TRBV6-6 with TRBJ1-4; D gene unclear. The germline gives CDR1 MNHNY, CDR2 SVGAGI (reference sequence). Trimming removed 2 bases from V and 4 bases from J, with 14 bases in between. This CDR3 region has 16 residues.

The rearrangement links TRBV6-6 to TRBJ2-1, with 15 bases matching TRBD2. Germline loops: CDR1 MNHNY, CDR2 SVGAGI (reference sequence). V was clipped by 6 bases and J by 9 bases; unmatched bases: 6. The CDR3 covers 15 residues. DNA of the CDR3: TGTGCCAGCAGCACGGGACTAGCGGGGGGAAGTGAGCAGTTCTTC. Amino acid sequence: CASSTGLAGGSEQFF.